Listed below are T cell receptor beta chains from one sample, sequenced in a study of liver allograft versus peripheral blood T cells. A single record per CDR3 protein comes from TCRdb applying MiXCR to the reads. The sample consists of over 9,000 distinct CDR3 sequences, 18% of them appearing once. These receptors were obtained from a human patient who had a liver transplant. The graft donor may account for some of the T cells. Each CDR3 is given with its conserved first and last residue. D genes are given only for firm matches. Clone size is not always given. Where it is, it says once, few, many or a class for expanded clones.

cdr3_aa cdr3_nt d_call clone_size j_call v_call
CATSPSMTYGYTF TGTGCCACCAGCCCCTCAATGACCTATGGCTACACCTTC . many TRBJ1-2 TRBV15
CASSEGTVYGYTF TGTGCCAGCAGTGAAGGGACAGTCTATGGCTACACCTTC . medium-sized TRBJ1-2 TRBV6-1
CASSNPGQTYEQYF TGTGCCAGCAGTAACCCGGGACAGACCTACGAGCAGTACTTC TRBD1 medium-sized TRBJ2-7 TRBV6-6
CASFGSFDEQFF TGTGCCAGCTTTGGGTCTTTCGATGAGCAGTTCTTC . . TRBJ2-1 TRBV27
CASSGSNQPQHF TGTGCCAGCAGTGGGAGCAATCAGCCCCAGCATTTT . many TRBJ1-5 TRBV6-1
CASSPTTAEGEAFF TGTGCCAGCTCACCCACGACAGCCGAGGGTGAAGCTTTCTTT . medium-sized TRBJ1-1 TRBV18
CASSPEGQISGNTIYF TGTGCCAGCTCACCCGAAGGACAGATCTCTGGAAACACCATATATTTT . many TRBJ1-3 TRBV18
CASSSRDNNQPQHF TGTGCCAGCTCTAGCCGGGACAACAATCAGCCCCAGCATTTT . many TRBJ1-5 TRBV6-2/TRBV6-3
CASSFGSNLNSPLHF TGTGCCAGCAGCTTCGGGTCTAATCTGAATTCACCCCTCCACTTT . medium-sized TRBJ1-6 TRBV7-2
CASSLQGNQPQHF TGTGCCAGCAGCTTACAGGGCAATCAGCCCCAGCATTTT . . TRBJ1-5 TRBV7-9
CSARTGSPGGYTF TGCAGTGCTCGGACAGGGTCACCAGGTGGCTACACCTTC TRBD1 few TRBJ1-2 TRBV20-1
CASSLGSGFTEAFF TGCGCCAGCAGCTTGGGGAGTGGGTTCACTGAAGCTTTCTTT . . TRBJ1-1 TRBV5-1
CASSYVQDGGYTF TGTGCCAGCAGTTATGTCCAGGACGGGGGCTACACCTTC . medium-sized TRBJ1-2 TRBV6-2/TRBV6-3
CAISDRLAGGETQYF TGTGCCATCAGTGACCGACTAGCGGGGGGAGAGACCCAGTACTTC TRBD2 medium-sized TRBJ2-5 TRBV10-3
CASRRDTHSNQPQHF TGTGCCAGCAGGAGGGACACTCATAGCAATCAGCCCCAGCATTTT . many TRBJ1-5 TRBV6-5
CAITGAVNTEAFF TGTGCCATCACGGGGGCAGTTAACACTGAAGCTTTCTTT . medium-sized TRBJ1-1 TRBV10-3
CASSPGPDALRYGYTF TGTGCCAGCAGCCCGGGTCCAGATGCCCTGCGCTATGGCTACACCTTC . medium-sized TRBJ1-2 TRBV5-6
CASSEWPRRQGGQPQHF TGTGCCAGCAGTGAATGGCCCAGAAGGCAGGGTGGTCAGCCCCAGCATTTT . few TRBJ1-5 TRBV6-1
CASSLPQEERHEQFF TGTGCCAGCAGCTTGCCGCAGGAGGAGCGTCATGAGCAGTTCTTC . many TRBJ2-1 TRBV5-6
CASSPSPGEYSPLHF TGTGCCAGCTCACCGTCCCCAGGGGAGTACTCACCCCTCCACTTT . medium-sized TRBJ1-6 TRBV18
CASTLRGGLSYNEQFF TGTGCCAGTACCCTACGGGGGGGCCTCTCCTACAATGAGCAGTTCTTC TRBD2 . TRBJ2-1 TRBV19
CASSSDRGGEQYF TGTGCCAGCAGCTCGGACAGGGGAGGCGAGCAGTACTTC TRBD1 few TRBJ2-7 TRBV5-6
CSARDRVYGYTF TGCAGTGCTAGGGACAGGGTCTATGGCTACACCTTC TRBD1 . TRBJ1-2 TRBV20-1
CASSRGLAGVYEQYF TGTGCCAGCAGCCGGGGACTAGCGGGGGTCTACGAGCAGTACTTC TRBD2 few TRBJ2-7 TRBV6-5
CASSSVQVTGELFF TGTGCCAGCAGCTCAGTTCAGGTTACCGGGGAGCTGTTTTTT . few TRBJ2-2 TRBV11-2
CASSDGGFGNQPQHF TGTGCCAGCAGTGACGGAGGGTTTGGAAATCAGCCCCAGCATTTT . . TRBJ1-5 TRBV7-9
CASSAQPGVVLNTEAFF TGTGCCAGCAGCGCCCAGCCGGGGGTTGTTTTGAACACTGAAGCTTTCTTT . many TRBJ1-1 TRBV7-3
CASSPQLGLATEAFF TGTGCCAGCAGCCCTCAGCTGGGGTTAGCCACTGAAGCTTTCTTT . . TRBJ1-1 TRBV7-9
CSARGWLGQPQHF TGCAGTGCTAGAGGCTGGTTGGGTCAGCCCCAGCATTTT . . TRBJ1-5 TRBV20-1
CSARPGQLYSPLHF TGCAGTGCTAGGCCGGGACAGTTATATTCACCCCTCCACTTT TRBD1 once TRBJ1-6 TRBV20-1
CASGPGYEQYF TGTGCCAGCGGGCCAGGCTACGAGCAGTACTTC . few TRBJ2-7 TRBV6-1
CASSLGGGAEGYTF TGTGCCAGCAGTTTAGGGGGCGGGGCGGAGGGCTACACCTTC TRBD1 . TRBJ1-2 TRBV6-5
CASSLPYLGGTGELFF TGTGCCAGCAGCCTCCCCTATCTAGGGGGGACCGGGGAGCTGTTTTTT . many TRBJ2-2 TRBV5-4
CASSLGNGGYGYTF TGTGCCAGCAGCTTGGGTAACGGGGGCTATGGCTACACCTTC . . TRBJ1-2 TRBV5-4
CASSYGIATNEKLFF TGTGCCAGCAGTTACGGGATTGCAACTAATGAAAAACTGTTTTTT . few TRBJ1-4 TRBV6-5
CASCRSGGNTEAFF TGTGCCAGCTGCAGATCAGGGGGCAACACTGAAGCTTTCTTT TRBD1 . TRBJ1-1 TRBV12-3/TRBV12-4
CASSRRDLGPDTIYF TGTGCCAGCAGCCGCCGGGACCTAGGTCCGGACACCATATATTTT . few TRBJ1-3 TRBV5-4
CASRLLATGSTEAFF TGTGCCAGCAGACTCTTGGCGACGGGGAGTACTGAAGCTTTCTTT . medium-sized TRBJ1-1 TRBV6-1
CASSPGTSTGELFF TGTGCCAGCAGCCCCGGGACTAGCACCGGGGAGCTGTTTTTT TRBD2 few TRBJ2-2 TRBV7-2
CSVEVFGSSYNEQFF TGCAGCGTTGAAGTCTTCGGGAGCTCCTACAATGAGCAGTTCTTC . medium-sized TRBJ2-1 TRBV29-1
CASSPMEGGEAFF TGTGCCAGCTCACCTATGGAGGGCGGTGAAGCTTTCTTT . medium-sized TRBJ1-1 TRBV18
CASSYGGGVPLHF TGTGCCAGCAGTTATGGGGGGGGTGTACCCCTCCACTTT . few TRBJ1-6 TRBV6-5
CASQSSYNSPLHF TGTGCCAGTCAAAGCTCCTATAATTCACCCCTCCACTTT . medium-sized TRBJ1-6 TRBV10-3
CSVESSFREQFF TGCAGCGTTGAGAGTAGCTTCCGTGAGCAGTTCTTC . few TRBJ2-1 TRBV29-1
CASSLPETGGYEQYF TGCGCCAGCAGCTTGCCCGAGACAGGGGGCTACGAGCAGTACTTC TRBD1 . TRBJ2-7 TRBV5-1
CASSSTRQAEAFF TGTGCCAGCAGTTCCACCCGACAGGCCGAAGCTTTCTTT . few TRBJ1-1 TRBV27
CASTQMGQGYSYTF TGTGCCAGCACCCAAATGGGGCAGGGTTATAGCTACACCTTC . few TRBJ1-2 TRBV11-2
CASSPGFTEAFF TGTGCCAGCAGTCCAGGGTTCACTGAAGCTTTCTTT . . TRBJ1-1 TRBV28
CASSPGMGTSYGYTF TGTGCCAGCAGTCCGGGGATGGGGACATCTTACGGCTACACCTTC . medium-sized TRBJ1-2 TRBV27
CASSFFPGLTLGYTF TGTGCCAGCAGTTTTTTCCCGGGCCTGACTTTGGGCTACACCTTC . . TRBJ1-2 TRBV6-5